Listed below are T cell receptor beta chains from one sample, sequenced in a study of patients and donors after allogeneic stem cell transplantation. TCRdb independently ran MiXCR on the RT-PCR reads; one entry per CDR3 protein. Of 200,000 to 250,000 distinct CDR3 sequences listed, approximately 14% are singletons. Input material: blood, either unsorted or a sorted T cell fraction (not recorded which). Receptors originate from a human donor who was either an allogeneic HSCT recipient or a stem cell or donor lymphocyte infusion donor (not recorded which). It is not recorded whose cells these are; they may come from a transplant donor. The CDR3 runs from the conserved cysteine through the conserved F or W. Fields, in order: J gene, V gene, D gene, clone size, CDR3 protein, CDR3 DNA. The D gene is left open where the match is weak. Size is stated for part of the rows, as once, few or many counts, or as a class when the clone is expanded.

J gene: TRBJ2-3; V gene: TRBV10-3; D gene: .; clone size: .; CDR3 protein: CAITADPQDTQYF; CDR3 DNA: TGTGCCATCACGGCGGATCCACAGGATACGCAGTATTTT
J gene: TRBJ2-3; V gene: TRBV27; D gene: .; clone size: .; CDR3 protein: CASSFALSTDTQYF; CDR3 DNA: TGTGCCAGCAGTTTTGCCCTAAGCACAGATACGCAGTATTTT
J gene: TRBJ2-5; V gene: TRBV5-1; D gene: .; clone size: few; CDR3 protein: CASSLTGHLQETQYF; CDR3 DNA: TGCGCCAGCAGCTTGACCGGACACCTACAAGAGACCCAGTACTTC
J gene: TRBJ1-1; V gene: TRBV11-3; D gene: .; clone size: few; CDR3 protein: CASSLYLLGEAFF; CDR3 DNA: TGTGCCAGCAGCTTATATCTTCTGGGTGAAGCTTTCTTT
J gene: TRBJ2-7; V gene: TRBV18; D gene: TRBD1; clone size: .; CDR3 protein: CASSPGQYSSYEQYF; CDR3 DNA: TGTGCCAGCTCACCGGGACAGTACAGCTCCTACGAGCAGTACTTC
J gene: TRBJ2-3; V gene: TRBV9; D gene: .; clone size: few; CDR3 protein: CASSVGLITDTQYF; CDR3 DNA: TGTGCCAGCAGCGTAGGGCTTATCACAGATACGCAGTATTTT
J gene: TRBJ1-1; V gene: TRBV12-3/TRBV12-4; D gene: TRBD1; clone size: few; CDR3 protein: CASSLARGLSTEAFF; CDR3 DNA: TGTGCCAGCAGTTTAGCAAGGGGGCTGAGTACTGAAGCTTTCTTT
J gene: TRBJ2-7; V gene: TRBV30; D gene: .; clone size: .; CDR3 protein: CAWSPGDYSYEQYF; CDR3 DNA: TGTGCCTGGAGCCCTGGTGACTACTCCTACGAGCAGTACTTC
J gene: TRBJ1-4; V gene: TRBV20-1; D gene: TRBD1; clone size: many; CDR3 protein: CSAEGGGEKLFF; CDR3 DNA: TGCAGTGCAGAGGGAGGGGGCGAAAAACTGTTTTTT
J gene: TRBJ2-1; V gene: TRBV4-2; D gene: TRBD2; clone size: few; CDR3 protein: CASRPRLLAGGNEQFF; CDR3 DNA: TGTGCCAGCAGACCAAGATTGCTAGCGGGAGGGAATGAGCAGTTCTTC
J gene: TRBJ2-5; V gene: TRBV19; D gene: TRBD1; clone size: .; CDR3 protein: CASSIGTGFSPVKETQYF; CDR3 DNA: TGTGCCAGTAGTATTGGGACAGGGTTCTCCCCAGTGAAAGAGACCCAGTACTTC
J gene: TRBJ2-7; V gene: TRBV21-1; D gene: .; clone size: few; CDR3 protein: CATLGTSGRREQYF; CDR3 DNA: TGTGCCACCCTAGGGACTAGCGGGAGACGGGAGCAGTACTTC
J gene: TRBJ2-7; V gene: TRBV20-1; D gene: TRBD2; clone size: few; CDR3 protein: CSARSGARGEQYF; CDR3 DNA: TGCAGTGCTAGAAGCGGGGCTAGGGGCGAGCAGTACTTC
J gene: TRBJ1-5; V gene: TRBV12-3/TRBV12-4; D gene: .; clone size: .; CDR3 protein: CASSFRGGNQPQHF; CDR3 DNA: TGTGCCAGCAGTTTCAGGGGTGGGAATCAGCCCCAGCATTTT
J gene: TRBJ2-3; V gene: TRBV2; D gene: TRBD2; clone size: .; CDR3 protein: CASSEKRGLARISTDTQYF; CDR3 DNA: TGTGCCAGCAGTGAAAAGAGGGGACTAGCGCGAATCAGCACAGATACGCAGTATTTT
J gene: TRBJ1-2; V gene: TRBV24-1; D gene: .; clone size: once; CDR3 protein: CATSDSYRSGSSIYGYTF; CDR3 DNA: TGTGCCACCAGTGATTCATATCGTTCGGGCAGCAGCATCTATGGCTACACCTTC
J gene: TRBJ1-5; V gene: TRBV29-1; D gene: .; clone size: few; CDR3 protein: CSARTEGNQPQHF; CDR3 DNA: TGCAGCGCCAGGACAGAAGGCAATCAGCCCCAGCATTTT
J gene: TRBJ2-2; V gene: TRBV7-9; D gene: .; clone size: many; CDR3 protein: CASSFDTNTGELFF; CDR3 DNA: TGCGCCAGCAGCTTCGACACTAACACCGGGGAGCTGTTTTTT
J gene: TRBJ2-3; V gene: TRBV25-1; D gene: .; clone size: .; CDR3 protein: CASSEDLESSTDTQYF; CDR3 DNA: TGTGCCAGCAGTGAAGATCTAGAATCTAGCACAGATACGCAGTATTTT
J gene: TRBJ2-1; V gene: TRBV19; D gene: .; clone size: .; CDR3 protein: CASNMAGFYNEQFF; CDR3 DNA: TGTGCCAGTAACATGGCGGGGTTCTACAATGAGCAGTTCTTC
J gene: TRBJ2-1; V gene: TRBV6-2/TRBV6-3; D gene: TRBD2; clone size: few; CDR3 protein: CASREGLYNEQFF; CDR3 DNA: TGTGCCAGCCGGGAGGGCCTCTACAATGAGCAGTTCTTC
J gene: TRBJ2-2; V gene: TRBV20-1; D gene: TRBD1; clone size: few; CDR3 protein: CSAYRGRGGELFF; CDR3 DNA: TGCAGTGCGTACAGGGGGCGCGGCGGGGAGCTGTTTTTT
J gene: TRBJ2-7; V gene: TRBV7-2; D gene: TRBD1; clone size: .; CDR3 protein: CASIDRYRGLSSYEQYF; CDR3 DNA: TGTGCCAGCATCGATCGTTACAGGGGCCTCAGCTCCTACGAGCAGTACTTC
J gene: TRBJ1-2; V gene: TRBV10-3; D gene: .; clone size: many; CDR3 protein: CAISETNYGYTF; CDR3 DNA: TGTGCCATCAGTGAGACAAACTATGGCTACACCTTC
J gene: TRBJ2-1; V gene: TRBV12-3/TRBV12-4; D gene: TRBD2; clone size: many; CDR3 protein: CASRKGLAGVPFF; CDR3 DNA: TGTGCCAGCAGGAAGGGACTAGCGGGAGTCCCGTTCTTC
J gene: TRBJ1-4; V gene: TRBV5-4; D gene: .; clone size: many; CDR3 protein: CASSLKAMGEKLFF; CDR3 DNA: TGTGCCAGCAGCTTGAAGGCGATGGGTGAAAAACTGTTTTTT
J gene: TRBJ2-7; V gene: TRBV12-3/TRBV12-4; D gene: .; clone size: many; CDR3 protein: CASSLRQDYEQYF; CDR3 DNA: TGTGCCAGCAGTTTACGTCAGGATTACGAGCAGTACTTC
J gene: TRBJ2-1; V gene: TRBV12-3/TRBV12-4; D gene: TRBD2; clone size: many; CDR3 protein: CASSFVRGAYNEQFF; CDR3 DNA: TGTGCCAGCAGTTTTGTGCGGGGGGCCTACAATGAGCAGTTCTTC
J gene: TRBJ2-1; V gene: TRBV7-9; D gene: TRBD1; clone size: .; CDR3 protein: CASSLSGTGGNEQFF; CDR3 DNA: TGTGCCAGCAGCTTGTCCGGGACAGGGGGCAATGAGCAGTTCTTC
J gene: TRBJ1-2; V gene: TRBV6-1; D gene: .; clone size: .; CDR3 protein: CASKYGPGIYGYTF; CDR3 DNA: TGTGCCAGCAAGTATGGACCAGGGATATATGGCTACACCTTC
J gene: TRBJ2-3; V gene: TRBV20-1; D gene: TRBD1; clone size: many; CDR3 protein: CSAPHRGGWTDTQYF; CDR3 DNA: TGCAGTGCTCCTCACCGAGGGGGCTGGACAGATACGCAGTATTTT
J gene: TRBJ2-7; V gene: TRBV7-2; D gene: .; clone size: many; CDR3 protein: CASSLARGDTYEQYF; CDR3 DNA: TGTGCCAGCAGCTTAGCCCGGGGAGATACCTACGAGCAGTACTTC
J gene: TRBJ2-1; V gene: TRBV2; D gene: .; clone size: many; CDR3 protein: CASRLPGDRVYNEQFF; CDR3 DNA: TGTGCCAGCAGACTACCAGGGGATCGCGTCTACAATGAGCAGTTCTTC
J gene: TRBJ2-7; V gene: TRBV14; D gene: TRBD2; clone size: .; CDR3 protein: CASSDGTSGRHEQYF; CDR3 DNA: TGTGCCAGCAGCGACGGGACTAGCGGGCGCCACGAGCAGTACTTC
J gene: TRBJ1-5; V gene: TRBV6-2/TRBV6-3; D gene: .; clone size: few; CDR3 protein: CASSYGPPSNQPQHF; CDR3 DNA: TGTGCCAGCAGTTACGGGCCCCCTAGCAATCAGCCCCAGCATTTT
J gene: TRBJ1-1; V gene: TRBV30; D gene: .; clone size: .; CDR3 protein: CAWVDFAGGAFF; CDR3 DNA: TGTGCCTGGGTGGATTTTGCGGGAGGGGCTTTCTTT
J gene: TRBJ2-1; V gene: TRBV12-3/TRBV12-4; D gene: TRBD2; clone size: .; CDR3 protein: CASSPGGWLTTSGLSSYNEQFF; CDR3 DNA: TGTGCCAGCAGTCCCGGTGGGTGGCTAACGACTAGCGGGTTGAGCTCCTACAATGAGCAGTTCTTC
J gene: TRBJ1-1; V gene: TRBV5-1; D gene: .; clone size: .; CDR3 protein: CASRGRAAEAFF; CDR3 DNA: TGCGCCAGCCGTGGTAGGGCGGCTGAAGCTTTCTTT
J gene: TRBJ1-6; V gene: TRBV5-6; D gene: .; clone size: many; CDR3 protein: CASSLGSPSNSPLHF; CDR3 DNA: TGTGCCAGCAGCTTAGGTTCCCCATCTAATTCACCCCTCCACTTT
J gene: TRBJ2-6; V gene: TRBV15; D gene: .; clone size: few; CDR3 protein: CATSRGTGANVLTF; CDR3 DNA: TGTGCCACCAGCAGGGGAACTGGGGCCAACGTCCTGACTTTC
J gene: TRBJ1-3; V gene: TRBV7-8; D gene: .; clone size: .; CDR3 protein: CASSLGQTSSGNTIYF; CDR3 DNA: TGTGCCAGCAGCTTAGGACAGACCAGCTCTGGAAACACCATATATTTT
J gene: TRBJ2-3; V gene: TRBV7-3; D gene: TRBD1; clone size: few; CDR3 protein: CASSLSPGQSTDTQYF; CDR3 DNA: TGTGCCAGCAGCTTAAGCCCGGGACAGAGCACAGATACGCAGTATTTT
J gene: TRBJ2-7; V gene: TRBV20-1; D gene: TRBD2; clone size: .; CDR3 protein: CSASAGASYEQYF; CDR3 DNA: TGCAGTGCTAGCGCGGGAGCCTCCTACGAGCAGTACTTC
J gene: TRBJ2-3; V gene: TRBV5-6; D gene: .; clone size: many; CDR3 protein: CASSLGGGTQYF; CDR3 DNA: TGTGCCAGCAGCCTCGGGGGCGGTACGCAGTATTTT
J gene: TRBJ2-5; V gene: TRBV7-6; D gene: TRBD2; clone size: .; CDR3 protein: CASSQGLAGKETQYF; CDR3 DNA: TGTGCCAGCAGCCAGGGACTAGCGGGAAAAGAGACCCAGTACTTC
J gene: TRBJ2-7; V gene: TRBV20-1; D gene: TRBD2; clone size: few; CDR3 protein: CSAREATSGRGEQYF; CDR3 DNA: TGCAGTGCTAGAGAAGCCACTAGCGGGAGGGGCGAGCAGTACTTC
J gene: TRBJ2-5; V gene: TRBV25-1; D gene: TRBD2; clone size: few; CDR3 protein: CASSSLAGGPLETQYF; CDR3 DNA: TGTGCCAGCAGTTCACTAGCGGGAGGGCCGTTGGAGACCCAGTACTTC
J gene: TRBJ1-2; V gene: TRBV6-6; D gene: .; clone size: many; CDR3 protein: CASSSYRVGGYTF; CDR3 DNA: TGTGCCAGCAGTTCCTACAGGGTGGGTGGCTACACCTTC
J gene: TRBJ2-3; V gene: TRBV27; D gene: .; clone size: .; CDR3 protein: CASSPLGGGQYF; CDR3 DNA: TGTGCCAGCAGCCCACTGGGGGGGGGCCAGTATTTT
J gene: TRBJ2-7; V gene: TRBV7-2; D gene: .; clone size: .; CDR3 protein: CASSATYEQYF; CDR3 DNA: TGTGCCAGCAGCGCCACCTACGAGCAGTACTTC
J gene: TRBJ2-7; V gene: TRBV20-1; D gene: TRBD1; clone size: few; CDR3 protein: CSARDRVRYEQYF; CDR3 DNA: TGCAGTGCACGAGACAGGGTGAGGTACGAGCAGTACTTC
J gene: TRBJ2-3; V gene: TRBV12-3/TRBV12-4; D gene: TRBD1; clone size: many; CDR3 protein: CASSLGQGARDTQYF; CDR3 DNA: TGTGCCAGCAGTCTCGGACAGGGGGCTCGCGATACGCAGTATTTT
J gene: TRBJ2-7; V gene: TRBV10-3; D gene: TRBD2; clone size: many; CDR3 protein: CAISPLAGDPYEQYF; CDR3 DNA: TGTGCCATCAGTCCCCTAGCGGGAGATCCCTACGAGCAGTACTTC
J gene: TRBJ2-1; V gene: TRBV3-1; D gene: .; clone size: .; CDR3 protein: CASSPIGNEQFF; CDR3 DNA: TGTGCCAGCAGCCCCATCGGCAATGAGCAGTTCTTC
J gene: TRBJ1-3; V gene: TRBV15; D gene: .; clone size: few; CDR3 protein: CATSRTAGNTIYF; CDR3 DNA: TGTGCCACCAGCAGGACAGCAGGAAACACCATATATTTT
J gene: TRBJ2-7; V gene: TRBV28; D gene: .; clone size: .; CDR3 protein: CASRRDSLAYEQYF; CDR3 DNA: TGTGCCAGCAGGCGGGACAGTTTAGCCTACGAGCAGTACTTC
J gene: TRBJ2-5; V gene: TRBV20-1; D gene: .; clone size: .; CDR3 protein: CSAPGFQETQYF; CDR3 DNA: TGCAGTGCTCCTGGCTTCCAAGAGACCCAGTACTTC
J gene: TRBJ1-4; V gene: TRBV19; D gene: TRBD1; clone size: .; CDR3 protein: CASSSLGQKNEKLFF; CDR3 DNA: TGTGCCAGTAGTAGCTTGGGACAGAAGAATGAAAAACTGTTTTTT
J gene: TRBJ1-2; V gene: TRBV24-1; D gene: TRBD1; clone size: few; CDR3 protein: CATSPEQGANNYGYTF; CDR3 DNA: TGTGCCACCAGTCCCGAACAGGGGGCGAATAACTATGGCTACACCTTC
J gene: TRBJ1-3; V gene: TRBV12-3/TRBV12-4; D gene: .; clone size: .; CDR3 protein: CASSLQGNTIYF; CDR3 DNA: TGTGCCAGCAGTCTCCAGGGGAACACCATATATTTT